These 29 T cell receptor beta chains came from one sample sequenced in a study of T cells in localized non-small cell lung cancer. Libraries were prepared by immunoSEQ multiplex PCR; TCRdb keeps only in-frame clonotypes and omits some of them. The table includes around 90,000 clones, around three quarters detected once. The source material was PBMCs, sampled before any cancer treatment. These receptors were taken from a man aged 40 to 75 with stage II squamous cell lung carcinoma.

This clone has only a few counts. V usage is TRBV14 and J usage is TRBJ1-5; D call uncertain. Germline lookup yields CDR1 SGHDN and CDR2 FVKESK. V lost 4 bases and J 5 bases, leaving 9 bases between the germline ends. This CDR3 is 13 amino acids long. CDR3 DNA sequence: TGTGCCAGCAGCCCCAGCGCGGATCAGCCCCAGCATTTT. Translated, it gives CASSPSADQPQHF.

The sample holds one count of this clone. The chain employs TRBV9 and TRBJ2-2; D unresolved. The CDR3 is 14 amino acids. V lost 4 bases, J lost 1 base, and 8 bases lay in between. Germline V gene lookup returns CDR1 SGDLS and CDR2 YYNGEE. CDR3 DNA: TGTGCCAGCAGCCAACACAAGAACACCGGGGAGCTGTTTTTT. It codes for CASSQHKNTGELFF.

This clone was observed a single time. The chain carries TRBV6-5 and TRBJ2-7; D remains unclear. Per the germline V gene, CDR1 is MNHEY and CDR2 is SVGAGI. The CDR3 has 14 amino acids. The ends were cut back, 5 bases at V and 2 bases at J, with 13 bases in the middle. In nucleotides, the CDR3 is TGTGCCAGCAGTGAAATCGGGTTCCCCTACGAGCAGTACTTC. It codes for CASSEIGFPYEQYF.

The rearrangement links TRBV7-8 to TRBJ1-5, with 8 bases aligning to TRBD1. This CDR3 is built from 15 residues. Germline loops: CDR1 SGHVS, CDR2 FQNEAQ. V dropped 3 bases and J dropped 10; count of bases not matched to a gene: 11. DNA for the CDR3: TGTGCCAGCAGCTTGTTGACAGGGGTCGGTCGACCCCAGCATTTT. It encodes CASSLLTGVGRPQHF.

V and J are TRBV19 and TRBJ1-2; 11 bases agree with TRBD1. CDR1 LNHDA and CDR2 SQIVND come from the germline V gene (reference sequence). V gave up 4 bases and J gave up 8 bases; unmatched junction bases: 9. The CDR3 spans 15 residues. The CDR3 loop reads CASSTGQGADNGYTF. The CDR3 region has the DNA TGTGCCAGTAGTACAGGACAGGGGGCGGATAACGGCTACACCTTC.

The J gene is TRBJ2-1, the V gene TRBV7-6; 7 positions match TRBD2. The CDR3 has 14 residues. J gave up 5 bases and V 2 bases, and 3 bases lay outside the gene matches. Germline V gives CDR1 SGHVS, CDR2 FNYEAQ. CDR3 DNA: TGTGCCAGCAGCTTAACTAGCGCGGACAATGAGCAGTTCTTC. Translated, it gives CASSLTSADNEQFF.

This clone came up a few times. The V call is TRBV28, the J call TRBJ2-5; D is undetermined. The V end was cut by 5 bases, the J end by 3 bases, with 13 bases between. This CDR3 contains 14 residues. The germline V gene encodes CDR1 MDHEN and CDR2 SYDVKM. CDR3 region: CASSPPNAEETQYF. Here the CDR3 DNA reads TGTGCCAGCAGTCCCCCCAACGCGGAAGAGACCCAGTACTTC.

CDR3 nucleotides: TGTGCCAGCAGCAGCGGTAGGAGTCAAGCTAACTATGGCTACACCTTC. It encodes CASSSGRSQANYGYTF. V gene TRBV7-9 combines with J gene TRBJ1-2; D gene uncertain. Germline lookup yields CDR1 SEHNR and CDR2 FQNEAQ (reference sequence). This CDR3 is built from 16 residues. The V and J ends lost 5 bases and 0 bases respectively, with 16 bases between them.

This clone appeared a few times. V is TRBV27 and J is TRBJ1-3, with D possibly TRBD1 on 6 matching bases. The V end was cut by 5 bases, the J end by 7 bases, with 15 bases between. Germline V CDR1 and CDR2: MNHEY, SMNVEV (reference sequence). The CDR3 sequence is 14 residues long. As DNA, the CDR3 is TGTGCCAGCAGTCTTACAGGGACCCACAACACCATATATTTT. This codes for CASSLTGTHNTIYF.

This sequence joins TRBV5-1 and TRBJ2-3; 9 bases fit TRBD2. V trimming: 5 bases; J trimming: 3 bases; junction bases outside the gene matches: 4. Germline values: CDR1 SGHRS, CDR2 YFSETQ. The CDR3 is 14 amino acids. CDR3 amino acids: CASSGGRGTDTQYF. In DNA form, the CDR3 reads TGCGCCAGCAGTGGCGGGAGGGGAACAGATACGCAGTATTTT.

The chain couples TRBV9 to TRBJ2-7; 7 nucleotides match TRBD1. The germline V gene has CDR1 SGDLS and CDR2 YYNGEE. The V gene end was trimmed by 4 bases and the J gene end by 3 bases; junction bases not matched to a gene: 10. The CDR3 totals 15 residues. CDR3 nucleotide sequence: TGTGCCAGCAGCCCATCCCGGGACAGCATCTACGAGCAGTACTTC. Protein product: CASSPSRDSIYEQYF.

The chain uses TRBV5-4 and TRBJ1-1; TRBD1 matches 9 bases. The CDR3 consists of 13 residues. The J segment lost 10 bases and the V segment lost 4 bases, leaving 8 bases of the junction unmatched. The V gene's germline CDR1 is SGHNT and CDR2 YYREEE (reference sequence). The DNA of the CDR3 is TGTGCCAGCAGCCCATGGACAGGGGACCGAGCTTTCTTT. Its translation is CASSPWTGDRAFF.

The V gene is TRBV30, the J gene TRBJ1-2, with D hard to call. This CDR3 comprises 13 residues. Deletions cut 1 base from V and 4 bases from J, with 10 bases between. CDR1 is GTSNPN, CDR2 SVGIG, per germline (reference sequence). The CDR3 region is CAWSDSLSYGYTF. In DNA form, the CDR3 reads TGTGCCTGGAGTGACAGTTTGAGCTATGGCTACACCTTC.

The chain recombines TRBV28 with TRBJ1-5; D not certain. Germline V lookup: CDR1 MDHEN, CDR2 SYDVKM. Trimming shortened V by 2 bases and J by 1 base, and 6 bases separated the two germline ends. This CDR3 spans 14 amino acids. Written as DNA, the CDR3 is TGTGCCAGCAGTTTAGCGGTCAGCAATCAGCCCCAGCATTTT. Protein product: CASSLAVSNQPQHF.

The chain has TRBV27 and TRBJ2-1; D may be TRBD2 (6 bases). The CDR3 is 20 residues long. CDR1 and CDR2 (germline): MNHEY, SMNVEV (reference sequence). V lost 6 bases and J 0 bases, leaving 27 bases between the germline ends. CDR3 residues: CASSPHGRPEVSSSYNEQFF. CDR3 bases: TGTGCCAGCAGCCCCCATGGGAGGCCCGAGGTTTCGAGCTCCTACAATGAGCAGTTCTTC.

In this sample, this clone turned up a few times. In the same sample, other DNA sequences code for this CDR3. The rearrangement uses TRBV7-2 and TRBJ2-2; D not resolved. Germline CDR1 reads SGHTA; CDR2 reads FQGNSA. Trimming shortened V by 6 bases and J by 5 bases, and 10 bases separated the two germline ends. The CDR3 has 13 amino acids. CDR3 coding DNA: TGTGCCAGCAGTCCCCAAGGGACCGGGGAGCTGTTTTTT. This translates into CASSPQGTGELFF.

This chain links TRBV4-2 with TRBJ2-7; 8 nucleotides agree with TRBD1. The CDR3 runs 15 residues. Germline assignment: CDR1 LGHNA and CDR2 YNFKEQ. V gave up 5 bases and J gave up 4 bases; unmatched junction bases: 10. CDR3 sequence (DNA): TGTGCCAGCAGCTTGGACAGGGACCCTATTTACGAGCAGTACTTC. Translated: CASSLDRDPIYEQYF.

This clone was seen more than once but under ten times. This rearrangement joins TRBV7-2 to TRBJ2-7; 10 positions agree with TRBD2. V lost 1 base and J lost 7; bases outside the gene matches: 7. Germline assignment: CDR1 SGHTA and CDR2 FQGNSA. CDR3 length: 15 amino acids. This CDR3 is CASSLEASGGGEQYF. Here the CDR3 DNA reads TGTGCCAGCAGCTTAGAGGCTAGCGGGGGTGGTGAGCAGTACTTC.

The rearrangement links TRBV7-3 to TRBJ2-3; TRBD1 aligns across 7 bases. The germline CDR1 and CDR2 sequences are SGHTA and FQGTGA. The CDR3 sequence is 16 residues long. The trim removed 3 bases at V and 5 bases at J, leaving 11 bases unmatched. CDR3 sequence (DNA): TGTGCCAGCAGCTTTTCGACTGGGGACAGTGGAGATACGCAGTATTTT. Protein sequence: CASSFSTGDSGDTQYF.

This clone has just one count. V and J are TRBV10-3 and TRBJ2-3, with 10 bases lining up with TRBD2. The V and J ends lost 2 bases and 4 bases, in that order; junction bases with no gene match: 6. From germline, CDR1 is ENHRY and CDR2 SYGVKD. The CDR3 covers 16 residues. This CDR3 reads CAISEGAGGRSDTQYF. DNA for the CDR3: TGTGCCATCAGTGAGGGAGCGGGGGGGCGGTCAGATACGCAGTATTTT.

The chain joins TRBV19 to TRBJ2-1; 12 bases fit TRBD2. Germline assignment: CDR1 LNHDA and CDR2 SQIVND (reference sequence). The CDR3 covers 17 residues. V gave up 4 bases and J gave up 5 bases; unmatched junction bases: 9. DNA for the CDR3: TGTGCCAGTAGTAGCCCTAGCGGGAGGGCCCACCACAATGAGCAGTTCTTC. As protein: CASSSPSGRAHHNEQFF.

CDR3 region: CASGDGGYGYTF. In DNA, the CDR3 is TGCGCCAGCGGGGACGGGGGGTATGGCTACACCTTC. J is TRBJ1-2 and V is TRBV5-1; D is perhaps TRBD1 (5 bases). Trimming shortened V by 7 bases and J by 5 bases, and 12 bases separated the two germline ends. CDR3 size: 12 residues. Germline CDR1 is SGHRS and CDR2 is YFSETQ.

As to this clone: The same CDR3 is also encoded by other DNA sequences in this sample. The chain uses TRBV5-1 and TRBJ1-3; possibly TRBD1 for D (6 bases). The CDR3 is 15 residues long. V was cut by 0 bases and J by 0 bases, with 7 bases left in between. Per the germline V gene, CDR1 is SGHRS and CDR2 is YFSETQ. Here the CDR3 DNA reads TGCGCCAGCAGCTTGGGGACAGCCTCTGGAAACACCATATATTTT. Translation gives CASSLGTASGNTIYF.

The V gene is TRBV7-6, the J gene TRBJ2-3, with D unclear. V was clipped by 1 base and J by 6 bases, with 11 bases between them. The CDR3 is 14 amino acids. CDR1 SGHVS and CDR2 FNYEAQ come from the germline V gene. The CDR3 DNA follows: TGTGCCAGCAGCTTAGGGCTGGCCCCCGATACGCAGTATTTT. This translates into CASSLGLAPDTQYF.

The genes are TRBV5-4 and TRBJ1-1; possible D gene TRBD1, 6 bases. The CDR3 is made up of 16 amino acids. In germline, CDR1 is SGHNT, CDR2 YYREEE (reference sequence). Trimming pared 4 bases from V and 0 bases from J, leaving 16 bases between. The CDR3 loop is CASSPRTAWVNTEAFF. The CDR3, as DNA: TGTGCCAGCAGCCCTCGGACAGCCTGGGTGAACACTGAAGCTTTCTTT.

The chain joins TRBV18 to TRBJ1-2; TRBD1 might be the D (5 bases). Per germline, CDR1 KGHSH and CDR2 LQKENI. There are 15 residues in the CDR3. The V end was cut by 2 bases, the J end by 6 bases, with 16 bases between. The DNA for the CDR3 is TGTGCCAGCTCACCATTGCATAATGGAGGGGATGGCTACACCTTC. It codes for CASSPLHNGGDGYTF.

This rearrangement joins TRBV6-1 to TRBJ2-7; 10 bases are shared with TRBD1. The CDR3 has 14 residues. Germline lookup yields CDR1 MNHNS and CDR2 SASEGT. V lost 3 bases to trimming and J lost 5 bases; unmatched junction nucleotides: 4. CDR3 nucleotide sequence: TGTGCCAGCAGTGATTCGACAGGGGGCCACGAGCAGTACTTC. It codes for CASSDSTGGHEQYF.

The genes are TRBV29-1 and TRBJ2-2; possibly TRBD2 for D (6 bases). The V gene's germline CDR1 is SQVTM and CDR2 ANQGSEA. The CDR3 is 12 residues long. CDR3 DNA: TGCAGTGGGAGCGCGGGGACCGGGGAGCTGTTTTTT. Protein: CSGSAGTGELFF.

This clone was recorded at least ten times. V and J are TRBV4-3 and TRBJ2-6; no definite D call. Trimming took off 0 bases at V and 0 bases at J, with 9 bases between the two ends. Germline-derived CDR1 and CDR2 are LGHNA and YSLEER. This CDR3 spans 17 amino acids. The DNA of the CDR3 is TGCGCCAGCAGCCAAGAGAGTGCAGGCTCTGGGGCCAACGTCCTGACTTTC. Its protein product is CASSQESAGSGANVLTF.